The next 17 T cell receptor beta chains were all read from a single sample in a study of vaccination effects on CD4 cells after COVID-19. ViraFEST expansion of antigen-specific CD4+ T cells with viral peptide pools preceded sequencing. With more than nine days of culture completed, CD4+ T cells were isolated. Participants were given two doses of BNT162b2 or mRNA-1273 vaccine. Profiled with immunoSEQ multiplex PCR; TCRdb holds only in-frame clones, not every one. The table has 80,000 to 95,000 clones, more than 60% seen once. These TCRs are of unknown antigen specificity. Source: CD4+ T cells from PBMCs cultured with HCoV-OC43 spike peptides, taken after COVID-19 vaccination. Sample subset: HCoV-OC43 spike overlapping peptide pool stimulation. Source of these receptors: a human donor who received a COVID-19 vaccine.

The gene calls are TRBV7-6 and TRBJ1-2; 12 bases map to TRBD1. In germline, CDR1 is SGHVS, CDR2 FNYEAQ. This CDR3 region has 16 residues. J lost 8 bases, V lost 3 bases, and 10 bases had no gene match. The CDR3 DNA sequence: TGTGCCAGCAGCTTTATGCCGGGACAGGGGGCGAGAGGCTACACCTTC. Protein: CASSFMPGQGARGYTF.

The CDR3 sequence is CASSLQGSDTQYF. DNA of the CDR3: TGCGCCAGCAGCTTACAGGGGTCAGATACGCAGTATTTT. The gene calls are TRBV5-1 and TRBJ2-3, with TRBD1 matching over 7 bases. The CDR3 loop spans 13 amino acids. J was trimmed by 4 bases and V by 2 bases; bases with no gene match: 1. The germline CDR1 and CDR2 sequences are SGHRS and YFSETQ.

The chain employs TRBV24-1 and TRBJ1-5, with D tentatively TRBD1 (6 bases). This CDR3 comprises 14 residues. Germline CDR1 KGHDR, CDR2 SFDVKD. With 5 bases removed from V and 4 bases from J, the gap between germline ends came to 11 bases. The CDR3 sequence is CATSGTGNNQPQHF. CDR3 nucleotides: TGTGCCACCAGTGGCACAGGGAATAATCAGCCCCAGCATTTT.

This clone has only a few counts. Additional DNA sequences in this sample encode the identical CDR3. This chain connects TRBV29-1 to TRBJ2-6; D not certain. The CDR3 is 14 amino acids. Trimming took 3 bases from V and 0 from J, leaving 6 bases between them. CDR1 and CDR2 from the germline V gene are SQVTM and ANQGSEA. The CDR3 bases are TGCAGCGTTGATCAGAGCTCTGGGGCCAACGTCCTGACTTTC. This codes for CSVDQSSGANVLTF. Together with reference TRBV29-1 and TRBJ2-6, the CDR3 gives the full variable domain: SAVISQKPSRDICQRGTSLTIQCQVDSQVTMMFWYRQQPGQSLTLIATANQGSEATYESGFVIDKFPISRPNLTFSTLTVSNMSPEDSSIYLCSVDQSSGANVLTFGAGSRLTVL.

This clone appeared a single time. The gene calls are TRBV12-3 or TRBV12-4 and TRBJ2-1; TRBD2 matches 9 bases. The junction had 7 bases not matched to a gene; V was cut back by 8 bases and J by 8 bases. The length of the CDR3 is 13 residues. The CDR3, as DNA: TGTGCCAGCTTAGAGGCGGGGGGGCATGAGCAGTTCTTC. This gives the protein CASLEAGGHEQFF.

V is TRBV7-2 and J is TRBJ1-1; D may be TRBD1 (6 bases). This CDR3 comprises 14 residues. CDR1 is SGHTA and CDR2 is FQGNSA in the germline V gene. Trimming cost V 5 bases and J 1 base, with 11 bases left between them. The CDR3 is CASSGHRENTEAFF. The DNA for the CDR3 is TGTGCCAGCAGCGGTCACAGGGAGAACACTGAAGCTTTCTTT.

V gene TRBV7-3 combines with J gene TRBJ1-2; perhaps TRBD1 as D (5 bases). V lost 5 bases and J 9 bases, leaving 16 bases between the germline ends. CDR3 length: 13 residues. Germline V gene data show CDR1 as SGHTA and CDR2 as FQGTGA. CDR3 in amino acids: CASSPPGTVCYTF. CDR3 DNA: TGTGCCAGCAGCCCCCCGGGGACCGTATGCTACACCTTC.

The V gene is TRBV7-2, the J gene TRBJ1-2, with a tentative D call TRBD1 (6 bases). V was cut by 1 base and J by 0 bases, with 12 bases left in between. This CDR3 is built from 16 residues. Germline V lookup: CDR1 SGHTA, CDR2 FQGNSA. CDR3: CASSLGLGTSNYGYTF. Here the CDR3 DNA reads TGTGCCAGCAGCTTAGGATTGGGGACATCTAACTATGGCTACACCTTC.

This clone was observed a single time. This chain uses TRBV5-4 with TRBJ2-1; 8 bases fit TRBD2. Per the germline V gene, CDR1 is SGHNT and CDR2 is YYREEE (reference sequence). V dropped 0 bases and J dropped 1; count of bases not matched to a gene: 6. CDR3 size: 17 residues. The CDR3 sequence: CASSLASGGGSYNEQFF. The CDR3 region has the DNA TGTGCCAGCAGCTTGGCCTCCGGCGGGGGGTCCTACAATGAGCAGTTCTTC.

The chain links TRBV7-9 to TRBJ2-5, with 10 bases matching TRBD2. This CDR3 region has 16 residues. CDR1 is SEHNR and CDR2 is FQNEAQ in the germline V gene (reference sequence). The V gene end was trimmed by 1 base and the J gene end by 4 bases; junction bases not matched to a gene: 6. The CDR3 DNA sequence: TGTGCCAGCAGCTTAGTTGCTAGCGGGGGCCTAGAGACCCAGTACTTC. This sequence encodes CASSLVASGGLETQYF.

The chain is built from TRBV3-1 (or the pseudogene TRBV3-2) and TRBJ1-2; no firm D call. Trimming stripped 3 bases from V and 6 bases from J, with 11 bases between. Germline loops: CDR1 LGHDT, CDR2 YNNKEL (reference sequence). CDR3 size: 13 residues. CDR3 bases: TGTGCCAGCAGCCAGCGACTGGGTGATGGCTACACCTTC. It translates to CASSQRLGDGYTF.

The chain carries TRBV18 and TRBJ2-4; no clear D gene. Deletions cut 5 bases from V and 1 base from J, with 15 bases between. CDR3 length: 16 residues. CDR1 KGHSH and CDR2 LQKENI come from the germline V gene. DNA for the CDR3: TGTGCCAGCTCATCAACCCGTACGTCGGCCAAAAACATTCAGTACTTC. It yields the protein CASSSTRTSAKNIQYF.

The chain recombines TRBV7-2 with TRBJ1-2, with 11 nucleotides matching TRBD1. The germline CDR1 and CDR2 sequences are SGHTA and FQGNSA. The V and J ends lost 5 bases and 5 bases, in that order; junction bases with no gene match: 10. This CDR3 spans 16 amino acids. CDR3 nucleotide sequence: TGTGCCAGCAGCACAAAAACCGGGACAGGGGGTTATGGCTACACCTTC. Its protein product is CASSTKTGTGGYGYTF.

The rearrangement uses TRBV18 and TRBJ2-7; 9 positions agree with TRBD2. The CDR3 spans 14 residues. The V gene end was trimmed by 6 bases and the J gene end by 3 bases; junction bases not matched to a gene: 6. Germline V gene lookup returns CDR1 KGHSH and CDR2 LQKENI. The CDR3 loop reads CASSERGRGYEQYV. Written as DNA, the CDR3 is TGTGCCAGCTCCGAACGCGGGAGGGGCTACGAGCAGTACGTC.

The chain has TRBV27 and TRBJ1-1; D is possibly TRBD1 (5 bases). Trimming left V 6 bases short and J 5 bases short, with 16 bases between. This CDR3 has 14 residues. CDR1 is MNHEY and CDR2 is SMNVEV in the germline V gene (reference sequence). CDR3 sequence: CASSSQWGRTEAFF. The CDR3 DNA reads as TGTGCCAGCAGCTCGCAATGGGGACGGACTGAAGCTTTCTTT.

This sequence joins TRBV18 and TRBJ1-1, with no clear D. The CDR3 has 13 residues. From germline, CDR1 is KGHSH and CDR2 LQKENI. The V end lost 3 bases, the J end lost 0 bases, and 5 bases lay between the germline ends. The CDR3 DNA is TGTGCCAGCTCACCCGTGATGAACACTGAAGCTTTCTTT. Its protein is CASSPVMNTEAFF.

This clone was detected a few times. The chain uses TRBV6-5 and TRBJ1-6, with TRBD1 matching over 7 bases. Germline V gene lookup returns CDR1 MNHEY and CDR2 SVGAGI. The CDR3 length is 15 residues. V was clipped by 7 bases and J by 2 bases; unmatched bases: 5. The chain's CDR3 is CASTWDSAYNSPLHF. The CDR3 DNA is TGTGCCAGCACCTGGGACAGTGCCTATAATTCACCCCTCCACTTT.